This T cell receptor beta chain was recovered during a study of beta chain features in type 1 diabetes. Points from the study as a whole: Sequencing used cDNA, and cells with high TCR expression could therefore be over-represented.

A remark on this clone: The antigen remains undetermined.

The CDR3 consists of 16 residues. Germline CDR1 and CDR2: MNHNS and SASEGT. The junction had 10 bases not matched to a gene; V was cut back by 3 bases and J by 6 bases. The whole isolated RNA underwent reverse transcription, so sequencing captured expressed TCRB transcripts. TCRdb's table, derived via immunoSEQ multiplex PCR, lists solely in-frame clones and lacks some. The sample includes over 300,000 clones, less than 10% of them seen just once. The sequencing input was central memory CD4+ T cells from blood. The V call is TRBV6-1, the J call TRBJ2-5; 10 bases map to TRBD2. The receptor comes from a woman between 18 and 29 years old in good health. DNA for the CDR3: TGTGCCAGCAGTGAGACGTCTAGCGGGAGCCGTAAGACCCAGTACTTC. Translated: CASSETSSGSRKTQYF.